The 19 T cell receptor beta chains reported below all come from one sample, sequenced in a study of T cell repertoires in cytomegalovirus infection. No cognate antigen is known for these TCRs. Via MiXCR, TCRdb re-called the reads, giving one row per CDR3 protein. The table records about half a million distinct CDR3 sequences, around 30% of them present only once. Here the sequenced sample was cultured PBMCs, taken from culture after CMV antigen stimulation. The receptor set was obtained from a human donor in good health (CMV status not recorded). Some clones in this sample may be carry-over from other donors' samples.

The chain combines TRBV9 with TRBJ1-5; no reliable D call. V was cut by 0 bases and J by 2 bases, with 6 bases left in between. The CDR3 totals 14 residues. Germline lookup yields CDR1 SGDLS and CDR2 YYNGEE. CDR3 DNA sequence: TGTGCCAGCAGCGTAGGTTTGGGCAATCAGCCCCAGCATTTT. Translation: CASSVGLGNQPQHF. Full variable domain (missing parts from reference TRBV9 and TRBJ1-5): DSGVTQTPKHLITATGQRVTLRCSPRSGDLSVYWYQQSLDQGLQFLIQYYNGEERAKGNILERFSAQQFPDLHSELNLSSLELGDSALYFCASSVGLGNQPQHFGDGTRLSIL.

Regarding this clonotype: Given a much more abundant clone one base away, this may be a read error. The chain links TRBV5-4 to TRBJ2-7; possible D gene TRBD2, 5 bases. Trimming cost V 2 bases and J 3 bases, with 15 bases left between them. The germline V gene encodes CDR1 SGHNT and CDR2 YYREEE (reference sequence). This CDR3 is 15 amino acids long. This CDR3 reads CASSLASSRSYEQYF. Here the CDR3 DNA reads TGTGCCAGCAGCTTAGCGTCTAGCAGGAGCTACGAGCAGTACTTC. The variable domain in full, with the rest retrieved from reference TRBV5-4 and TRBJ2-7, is ETGVTQSPTHLIKTRGQQVTLRCSSQSGHNTVSWYQQALGQGPQFIFQYYREEENGRGNFPPRFSGLQFPNYSSELNVNALELDDSALYLCASSLASSRSYEQYFGPGTRLTVT.

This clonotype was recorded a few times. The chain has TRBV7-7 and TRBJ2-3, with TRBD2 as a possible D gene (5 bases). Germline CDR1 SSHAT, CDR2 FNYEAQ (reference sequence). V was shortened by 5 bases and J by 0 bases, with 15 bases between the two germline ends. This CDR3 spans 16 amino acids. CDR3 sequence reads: CASSPDAGLSTDTQYF. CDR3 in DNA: TGTGCCAGCAGCCCAGATGCGGGCCTTAGCACAGATACGCAGTATTTT.

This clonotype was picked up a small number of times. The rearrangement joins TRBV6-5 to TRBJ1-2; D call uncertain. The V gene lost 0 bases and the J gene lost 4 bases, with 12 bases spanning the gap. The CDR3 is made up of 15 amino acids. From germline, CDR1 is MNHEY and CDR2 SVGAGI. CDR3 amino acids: CASSYSSGVPYGYTF. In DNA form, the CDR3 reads TGTGCCAGCAGTTACTCGAGCGGAGTTCCCTATGGCTACACCTTC.

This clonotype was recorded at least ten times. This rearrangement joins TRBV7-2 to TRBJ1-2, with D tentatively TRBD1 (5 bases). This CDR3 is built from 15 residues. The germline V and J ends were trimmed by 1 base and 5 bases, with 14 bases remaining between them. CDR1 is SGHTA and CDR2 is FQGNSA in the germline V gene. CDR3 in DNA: TGTGCCAGCAGCTTAGTTACGGGGGAGGGGTATGGCTACACCTTC. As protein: CASSLVTGEGYGYTF.

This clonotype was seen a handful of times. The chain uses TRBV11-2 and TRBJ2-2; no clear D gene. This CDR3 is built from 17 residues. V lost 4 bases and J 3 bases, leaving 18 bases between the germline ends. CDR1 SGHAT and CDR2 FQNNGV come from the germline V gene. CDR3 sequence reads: CASSSLTLLLDTGELFF. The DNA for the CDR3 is TGTGCCAGCAGCTCGCTCACTTTGCTCTTGGACACCGGGGAGCTGTTTTTT.

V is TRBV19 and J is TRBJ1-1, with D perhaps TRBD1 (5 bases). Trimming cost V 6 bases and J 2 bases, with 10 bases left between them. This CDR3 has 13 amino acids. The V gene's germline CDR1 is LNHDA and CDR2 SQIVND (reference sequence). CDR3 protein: CASRDNGNTEAFF. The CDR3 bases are TGTGCCAGTAGGGACAATGGTAACACTGAAGCTTTCTTT.

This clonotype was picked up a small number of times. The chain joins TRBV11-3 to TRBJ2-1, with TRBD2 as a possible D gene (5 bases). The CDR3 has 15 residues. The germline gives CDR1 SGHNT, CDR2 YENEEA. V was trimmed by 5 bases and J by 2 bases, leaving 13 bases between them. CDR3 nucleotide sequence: TGTGCCAGCAGCCTCCGGGAAGAAGCCTACAATGAGCAGTTCTTC. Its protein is CASSLREEAYNEQFF.

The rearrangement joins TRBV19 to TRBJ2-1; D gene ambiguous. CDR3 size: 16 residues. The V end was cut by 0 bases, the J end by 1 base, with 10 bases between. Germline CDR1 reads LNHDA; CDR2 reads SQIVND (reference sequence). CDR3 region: CASSIDQTESYNEQFF. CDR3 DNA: TGTGCCAGTAGTATAGACCAGACCGAATCCTACAATGAGCAGTTCTTC.

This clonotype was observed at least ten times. CDR3 nucleotides: TGTGCCAGCAGCCTTAACCCTAGACTAGCTACACTGGACGAGCAGTACGTC. Its protein product is CASSLNPRLATLDEQYV. The rearrangement links TRBV7-2 to TRBJ2-7; 7 bases align to TRBD2. V dropped 5 bases and J dropped 5; count of bases not matched to a gene: 18. This CDR3 contains 17 residues. CDR1 and CDR2 from the germline V gene are SGHTA and FQGNSA.

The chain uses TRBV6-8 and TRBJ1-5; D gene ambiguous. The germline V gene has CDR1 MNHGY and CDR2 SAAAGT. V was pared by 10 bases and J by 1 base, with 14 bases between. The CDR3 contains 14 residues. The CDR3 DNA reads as TGTGCCATCATGAGACCGGGAAGCAATCAGCCCCAGCATTTT. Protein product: CAIMRPGSNQPQHF.

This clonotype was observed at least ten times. The DNA of the CDR3 is TGTGCCAGCATAGGACGACCGGGACTAGCGAATTCCTACAATGAGCAGTTCTTC. Its protein product is CASIGRPGLANSYNEQFF. The chain has TRBV6-1 and TRBJ2-1; TRBD2 agrees at 10 bases. With V trimmed by 7 bases and J by 1 base, 13 bases remained unmatched. CDR1 MNHNS and CDR2 SASEGT come from the germline V gene. This CDR3 has 18 amino acids.

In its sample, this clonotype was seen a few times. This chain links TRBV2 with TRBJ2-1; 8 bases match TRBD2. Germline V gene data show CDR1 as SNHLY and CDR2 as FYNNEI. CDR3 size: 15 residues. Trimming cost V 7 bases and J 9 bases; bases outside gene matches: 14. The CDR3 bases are TGTGCCAGCAAAGGGCGGGGGGAGGGCGGGACTGAGCAGTTCTTC. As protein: CASKGRGEGGTEQFF. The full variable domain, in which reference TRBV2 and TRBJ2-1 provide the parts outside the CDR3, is EPEVTQTPSHQVTQMGQEVILRCVPISNHLYFYWYRQILGQKVEFLVSFYNNEISEKSEIFDDQFSVERPDGSNFTLKIRSTKLEDSAMYFCASKGRGEGGTEQFFGPGTRLTVL.

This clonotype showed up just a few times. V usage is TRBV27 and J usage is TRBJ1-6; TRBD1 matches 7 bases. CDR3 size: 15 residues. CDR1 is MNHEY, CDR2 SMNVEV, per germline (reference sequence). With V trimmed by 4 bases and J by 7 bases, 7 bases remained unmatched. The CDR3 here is CASSSNRGANSPLHF. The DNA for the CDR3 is TGTGCCAGCAGTTCAAACAGGGGTGCCAATTCACCCCTCCACTTT.

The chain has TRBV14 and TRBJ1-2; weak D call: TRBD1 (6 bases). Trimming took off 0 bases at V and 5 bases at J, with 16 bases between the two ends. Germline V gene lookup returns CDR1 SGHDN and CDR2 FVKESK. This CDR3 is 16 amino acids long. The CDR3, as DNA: TGTGCCAGCAGCCAAGAAGGACAGATTCGGGGGTATGGCTACACCTTC. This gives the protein CASSQEGQIRGYGYTF.

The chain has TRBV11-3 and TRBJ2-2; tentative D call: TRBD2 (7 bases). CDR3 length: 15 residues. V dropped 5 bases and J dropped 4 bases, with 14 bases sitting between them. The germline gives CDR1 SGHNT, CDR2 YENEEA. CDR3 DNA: TGTGCCAGCAGCCTAGGGAGGGGGGGCACCGGGGAGCTGTTTTTT. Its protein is CASSLGRGGTGELFF. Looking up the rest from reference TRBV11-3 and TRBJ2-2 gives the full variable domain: EAGVVQSPRYKIIEKKQPVAFWCNPISGHNTLYWYLQNLGQGPELLIRYENEEAVDDSQLPKDRFSAERLKGVDSTLKIQPAELGDSAVYLCASSLGRGGTGELFFGEGSRLTVL.

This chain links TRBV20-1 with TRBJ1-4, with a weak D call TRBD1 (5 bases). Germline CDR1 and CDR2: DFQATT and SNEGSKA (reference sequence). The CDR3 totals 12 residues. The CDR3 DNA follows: TGCGTCCGGGGGGTATGGAATGAAAAACTGTTTTTT. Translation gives CVRGVWNEKLFF.

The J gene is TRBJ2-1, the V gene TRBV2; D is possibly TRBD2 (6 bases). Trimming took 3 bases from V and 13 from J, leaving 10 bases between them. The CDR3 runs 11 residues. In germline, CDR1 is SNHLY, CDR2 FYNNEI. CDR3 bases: TGTGCCAGCAGTGAGTCGGAGGGTCAGTTCTTC. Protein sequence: CASSESEGQFF.

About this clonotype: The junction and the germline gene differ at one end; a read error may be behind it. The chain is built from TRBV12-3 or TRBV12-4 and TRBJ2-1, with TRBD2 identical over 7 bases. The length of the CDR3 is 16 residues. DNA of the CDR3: TGTGCCAGTAGTTTTGCGGGGGAGGTCTCCTACAATGAGCAGTTCTTC. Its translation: CASSFAGEVSYNEQFF.